The sequence of this TCR beta chain was determined in a study of blood T cell repertoires in COVID-19. Study background: Sources were T cells, B-cell-depleted T cells, or PBMCs; the material itself was cDNA or gDNA.

The CDR3 totals 17 residues. Trimming stripped 2 bases from V and 0 bases from J, with 17 bases between. Germline CDR1 and CDR2: GTSNPN and SVGIG (reference sequence). Only in-frame clones appear in the TCRdb table, and some are missing; sequencing was by immunoSEQ multiplex PCR. Among around 130,000 clones listed, less than 85% were seen once. Material: peripheral blood. The receptor comes from a woman aged 60-75 years with acute or convalescent COVID-19. The chain couples TRBV30 to TRBJ1-5, with D possibly matching TRBD1 (6 bases). The CDR3 loop reads CAWSIGQTLISNQPQHF. In nucleotides, the CDR3 is TGTGCCTGGAGTATAGGACAGACCTTGATTAGCAATCAGCCCCAGCATTTT.